A selection of T cell receptor beta chains follows, all from one sample in a study of beta chain features in type 1 diabetes. Measured with immunoSEQ multiplex PCR; TCRdb has only the in-frame clones, and not every one. The sample shows roughly 240,000 clones, about 23% of them seen only once. The sample taken for sequencing was naive CD4+ T cells from blood. The receptors here all came from a woman between 25 and 40 years old with type 1 diabetes. The CDR3 runs from the conserved cysteine through the conserved F or W. The order of the fields is V gene, J gene, clone size, CDR3 protein. Clone size is not always given. Where it is, it says once, few, many or a class for expanded clones.

V gene: TRBV5-1; J gene: TRBJ2-6; clone size: .; CDR3 protein: CASSVDSGPSSGANVLTF
V gene: TRBV30; J gene: TRBJ1-1; clone size: .; CDR3 protein: CAWGGGTWTEAFF
V gene: TRBV7-9; J gene: TRBJ2-1; clone size: .; CDR3 protein: CASSPPGVEYNEQFF
V gene: TRBV30; J gene: TRBJ1-5; clone size: few; CDR3 protein: CAWSNSQHQPQHF
V gene: TRBV7-9; J gene: TRBJ2-7; clone size: .; CDR3 protein: CASSLLAGIHYEQYF
V gene: TRBV7-2; J gene: TRBJ1-5; clone size: few; CDR3 protein: CASTLGSWSNQPQHF
V gene: TRBV29-1; J gene: TRBJ2-1; clone size: few; CDR3 protein: CSVGVSSYNEQFF
V gene: TRBV5-1; J gene: TRBJ2-1; clone size: .; CDR3 protein: CASSWGQGSISYNEQFF
V gene: TRBV19; J gene: TRBJ2-1; clone size: .; CDR3 protein: CASSIGTTTEPSYNEQFF
V gene: TRBV9; J gene: TRBJ2-1; clone size: .; CDR3 protein: CASSVGGGRGSYNEQFF
V gene: TRBV6-5; J gene: TRBJ2-7; clone size: few; CDR3 protein: CASRFAGLEFDAQYF
V gene: TRBV7-9; J gene: TRBJ2-5; clone size: .; CDR3 protein: CASSDRQGWETQYF
V gene: TRBV27; J gene: TRBJ1-2; clone size: .; CDR3 protein: CASSLSGTDF
V gene: TRBV9; J gene: TRBJ2-4; clone size: few; CDR3 protein: CASSDGGNIQYF
V gene: TRBV4-1; J gene: TRBJ2-4; clone size: .; CDR3 protein: CASSQEGQPRDIQYF
V gene: TRBV30; J gene: TRBJ2-7; clone size: few; CDR3 protein: CAWSRQASLRPTEQYF
V gene: TRBV4-1; J gene: TRBJ1-5; clone size: .; CDR3 protein: CASSQDPGTGNSNQPQHF
V gene: TRBV5-1; J gene: TRBJ2-3; clone size: few; CDR3 protein: CASSLELAGADTQYF
V gene: TRBV28; J gene: TRBJ2-1; clone size: few; CDR3 protein: CASSSLAGGLNEQFF
V gene: TRBV7-3; J gene: TRBJ1-1; clone size: .; CDR3 protein: CASSLSGLTEAFF
V gene: TRBV18; J gene: TRBJ2-1; clone size: few; CDR3 protein: CASSPIDRGPPYNEQFF
V gene: TRBV29-1; J gene: TRBJ2-6; clone size: few; CDR3 protein: CSVRGQANSGANVLTF
V gene: TRBV7-9; J gene: TRBJ2-3; clone size: .; CDR3 protein: CASSPGQLSTDTQYF
V gene: TRBV29-1; J gene: TRBJ2-1; clone size: few; CDR3 protein: CSVEIGREGRNEQFF
V gene: TRBV28; J gene: TRBJ2-7; clone size: .; CDR3 protein: CASSLSRPSYEQYF
V gene: TRBV5-4; J gene: TRBJ1-2; clone size: few; CDR3 protein: CASSLGAANYGYTF
V gene: TRBV4-1; J gene: TRBJ1-1; clone size: few; CDR3 protein: CASSQTTRGGAFF
V gene: TRBV9; J gene: TRBJ2-1; clone size: few; CDR3 protein: CASSVASGGYNEQFF
V gene: TRBV29-1; J gene: TRBJ1-1; clone size: .; CDR3 protein: CSVWDTPREAFF
V gene: TRBV30; J gene: TRBJ1-2; clone size: few; CDR3 protein: CAWSSGRNYGYTF
V gene: TRBV11-2; J gene: TRBJ2-1; clone size: .; CDR3 protein: CASSLGTSPAYYNEQFF
V gene: TRBV30; J gene: TRBJ1-3; clone size: .; CDR3 protein: CAWTSFRGNTIYF
V gene: TRBV28; J gene: TRBJ1-2; clone size: few; CDR3 protein: CASSSTGVNYGYTF
V gene: TRBV9; J gene: TRBJ1-2; clone size: .; CDR3 protein: CASSDPVGSRVGSGYTF
V gene: TRBV30; J gene: TRBJ1-5; clone size: few; CDR3 protein: CAWSVGDRQPQHF
V gene: TRBV29-1; J gene: TRBJ1-2; clone size: .; CDR3 protein: CSVDRAYGYTF
V gene: TRBV5-4; J gene: TRBJ2-7; clone size: few; CDR3 protein: CASSQGLPPNEQYF
V gene: TRBV6-6; J gene: TRBJ1-2; clone size: few; CDR3 protein: CASTIGTGRYGYTF
V gene: TRBV29-1; J gene: TRBJ1-5; clone size: few; CDR3 protein: CSVGTGGEQPQHF
V gene: TRBV25-1; J gene: TRBJ2-7; clone size: few; CDR3 protein: CASSGGPGLSYEQYF
V gene: TRBV25-1; J gene: TRBJ2-3; clone size: few; CDR3 protein: CASSEPLAGGADTQYF
V gene: TRBV18; J gene: TRBJ1-4; clone size: .; CDR3 protein: CASSPAPDMGIVF
V gene: TRBV4-1; J gene: TRBJ2-2; clone size: once; CDR3 protein: CASSQDPARSGTGELFF
V gene: TRBV7-6; J gene: TRBJ2-7; clone size: .; CDR3 protein: CASSLASSGTYEQYF
V gene: TRBV29-1; J gene: TRBJ1-2; clone size: few; CDR3 protein: CSVLEGGTGGYGYTF